This passage covers 11 T cell receptor beta chains from one sample sequenced in a study of blood T cells in healthy people across ages. Primers used in a second PCR of about 6 to 12 cycles were a sample-barcoded 5' primer and a J-beta primer mix. Each CDR3 protein is one row after TCRdb ran MiXCR on the 5' RACE reads. The sample has around 1.7 million distinct CDR3 sequences; 28% are singletons. Source material: blood. The receptors derive from a woman aged 30 to 39 in good health.

This clonotype appeared many times. V usage is TRBV5-1 and J usage is TRBJ2-7, with D unclear. Germline CDR1 and CDR2: SGHRS and YFSETQ. Trimming removed 0 bases at V and 3 bases at J, with 7 bases between. This CDR3 is built from 13 residues. CDR3 nucleotides: TGCGCCAGCAGCTTGGAAGGGAACTACGAGCAGTACTTC. It codes for CASSLEGNYEQYF.

This clonotype appeared many times. CDR3 residues: CASSQTGEGIQYF. The CDR3 coding sequence is TGTGCCAGCAGCCAGACAGGGGAAGGCATTCAGTACTTC. V usage is TRBV5-5 and J usage is TRBJ2-4; 8 positions agree with TRBD1. V lost 4 bases to trimming and J lost 9 bases; unmatched junction nucleotides: 6. Germline CDR1 SGHKS, CDR2 YYEKEE (reference sequence). The CDR3 has 13 residues.

This clonotype was detected only a few times. The chain combines TRBV5-1 with TRBJ1-2; tentatively, D is TRBD1 (6 bases). Germline V gene sequence: CDR1 SGHRS, CDR2 YFSETQ. Between the trimmed V and J ends, which lost 3 bases and 1 base, there was a span of 10 bases. The CDR3 length is 14 residues. CDR3 protein: CASSSQGSNYGYTF. The CDR3 DNA is TGCGCCAGCAGCTCCCAGGGGAGTAACTATGGCTACACCTTC.

This clonotype has only one observation. The CDR3 region has the DNA TGCGCCAGCAGCTTGGCCCGGGAGGGGCCAGATACGCAGTATTTT. Encoded protein: CASSLAREGPDTQYF. The V and J genes are TRBV5-1 and TRBJ2-3; 8 bases are a match to TRBD2. Unmatched junction bases numbered 4, after V lost 0 bases and J lost 4 bases. Germline assignment: CDR1 SGHRS and CDR2 YFSETQ. This CDR3 is built from 15 residues.

This clonotype was recorded a few times. V is TRBV28 and J is TRBJ2-5; D may be TRBD2 (5 bases). With the DNA end fitting TRBJ2-7 better, the J assignment may be wrong. Germline loops: CDR1 MDHEN, CDR2 SYDVKM. CDR3 length: 14 amino acids. CDR3 DNA: TGTGCCAGCAGTTTAAGGGTCGCGGGTGACGAGCAGTACTTC. It specifies CASSLRVAGDEQYF.

This clonotype has just one count. The chain has TRBV7-7 and TRBJ2-1; D is undetermined. The CDR3 totals 11 residues. V lost 10 bases and J lost 9, with 13 bases in between. The germline V gene has CDR1 SSHAT and CDR2 FNYEAQ (reference sequence). The CDR3 loop is CATRSGGEQFF. CDR3 nucleotides: TGTGCCACTCGAAGTGGCGGTGAGCAGTTCTTC.

J is TRBJ1-6 and V is TRBV20-1; no clear D gene. Germline V lookup: CDR1 DFQATT, CDR2 SNEGSKA (reference sequence). The length of the CDR3 is 15 residues. V lost 1 base and J 7 bases, leaving 14 bases between the germline ends. CDR3 in amino acids: CSARGAPYLNSPLHF. CDR3 bases: TGCAGTGCTAGAGGAGCCCCGTACTTAAATTCACCCCTCCACTTT.

The J gene is TRBJ2-1, the V gene TRBV20-1; 11 bases are shared with TRBD2. CDR1 is DFQATT, CDR2 SNEGSKA, per germline (reference sequence). CDR3 length: 14 residues. With 3 bases clipped from V and 9 bases from J, the junction kept 7 bases outside the gene matches. The CDR3 DNA reads TGCAGTGCTAGTGGCGCCGGACTAGCGGGTGAGCAGTTCTTC. Protein sequence: CSASGAGLAGEQFF.

This clonotype turned up a few times. The gene calls are TRBV10-2 and TRBJ2-7; TRBD1 agrees at 7 bases. The V and J ends lost 7 bases and 0 bases, in that order; junction bases with no gene match: 6. CDR3 length equals 14 residues. Germline V lookup: CDR1 WSHSY, CDR2 SAAADI. The CDR3 nucleotides are TGCGCCAGCACCAGGGACAGCATCTCCTACGAGCAGTACTTC. This gives the protein CASTRDSISYEQYF.

This clonotype appeared a few times. The V gene is TRBV15, the J gene TRBJ2-5, with D possibly matching TRBD2 (5 bases). Trimming pared 0 bases from V and 5 bases from J, leaving 13 bases between. This CDR3 has 15 residues. Germline CDR1 LNHNV, CDR2 YYDKDF (reference sequence). The DNA of the CDR3 is TGTGCCACCAGCAGAGAACTTGGGCGGGCCGAGACCCAGTACTTC. Translating gives CATSRELGRAETQYF.

This clonotype was found many times. The CDR3 DNA sequence: TGCAGTGCTAGCATCGGGAGGGGCACAGATACGCAGTATTTT. This encodes CSASIGRGTDTQYF. The rearrangement links TRBV20-1 to TRBJ2-3; TRBD2 agrees at 8 bases. CDR1 DFQATT and CDR2 SNEGSKA come from the germline V gene (reference sequence). This CDR3 contains 14 residues. V lost 3 bases to trimming and J lost 1 base; unmatched junction nucleotides: 3.